These T cell receptor beta chains were read from a single sample in a study of cytomegalovirus exposure and HLA in healthy donors. TCRdb's copy holds only in-frame clones and misses some; the assay was immunoSEQ multiplex PCR. The sample lists tens of thousands of clones, around 78% seen once, with roughly 0.6% in the top ten. Sequenced input: PBMCs. These receptors were taken from a man aged 25-45 years in good health and CMV-seronegative. The CDR3 runs from the conserved cysteine through the conserved F or W. A D gene is named only where the DNA matches it firmly. Clone size is not always given. Where it is, it says once, few, many or a class for expanded clones.

D gene: -; CDR3 length: 15; clone size: -; V gene: TRBV9; J gene: TRBJ1-1; CDR3 DNA: TGTGCCAGCAGCGAGGGGCGGGGCCCCAACACTGAAGCTTTCTTT; CDR3 protein: CASSEGRGPNTEAFF
D gene: TRBD1; CDR3 length: 14; clone size: few; V gene: TRBV5-1; J gene: TRBJ2-7; CDR3 DNA: TGCGCCAGCAGCACCGGACAGGGCTCCTACGAGCAGTACTTC; CDR3 protein: CASSTGQGSYEQYF
D gene: -; CDR3 length: 16; clone size: few; V gene: TRBV7-2; J gene: TRBJ1-3; CDR3 DNA: TGTGCCAGCAGCTTCCATCCCGCAGGCTCTGGAAACACCATATATTTT; CDR3 protein: CASSFHPAGSGNTIYF
D gene: TRBD1; CDR3 length: 14; clone size: few; V gene: TRBV2; J gene: TRBJ1-5; CDR3 DNA: TGTGCCAGCAGTCCGGGACAGGGATATCAGCCCCAGCATTTT; CDR3 protein: CASSPGQGYQPQHF
D gene: TRBD2; CDR3 length: 13; clone size: -; V gene: TRBV6-1; J gene: TRBJ2-1; CDR3 DNA: TGTGCCAGCAGTGAACTACTAGCGGGGGGTCAGTTCTTC; CDR3 protein: CASSELLAGGQFF
D gene: -; CDR3 length: 14; clone size: -; V gene: TRBV7-9; J gene: TRBJ1-1; CDR3 DNA: TGTGCCAGCAGCTTAGGAAACAAGGGGTATGAAGCTTTCTTT; CDR3 protein: CASSLGNKGYEAFF
D gene: TRBD1; CDR3 length: 15; clone size: -; V gene: TRBV11-2; J gene: TRBJ1-1; CDR3 DNA: TGTGCCAGCAGCACGGGGACAGGGGGCCGGACTGAAGCTTTCTTT; CDR3 protein: CASSTGTGGRTEAFF
D gene: -; CDR3 length: 15; clone size: once; V gene: TRBV7-2; J gene: TRBJ2-1; CDR3 DNA: TGTGCCAGCAGCTTCGGACGGGGATCCTACAATGAGCAGTTCTTC; CDR3 protein: CASSFGRGSYNEQFF
D gene: TRBD1; CDR3 length: 15; clone size: -; V gene: TRBV27; J gene: TRBJ1-1; CDR3 DNA: TGTGCCAGCAGTTTATTGCAGGGGGCGCTGACTGAAGCTTTCTTT; CDR3 protein: CASSLLQGALTEAFF
D gene: -; CDR3 length: 16; clone size: once; V gene: TRBV11-2; J gene: TRBJ1-1; CDR3 DNA: TGTGCCAGCAGCTTAGGGGGGGGGTTCATGCACACTGAAGCTTTCTTT; CDR3 protein: CASSLGGGFMHTEAFF
D gene: -; CDR3 length: 15; clone size: -; V gene: TRBV29-1; J gene: TRBJ1-5; CDR3 DNA: TGCAGTGTTCGTGGGGGAGGGAACGGCAATCAGCCCCAGCATTTT; CDR3 protein: CSVRGGGNGNQPQHF
D gene: -; CDR3 length: 15; clone size: -; V gene: TRBV5-1; J gene: TRBJ2-1; CDR3 DNA: TGCGCCAGCAGCTTGAGTACGAGCTCCTACAATGAGCAGTTCTTC; CDR3 protein: CASSLSTSSYNEQFF
D gene: -; CDR3 length: 16; clone size: few; V gene: TRBV5-1; J gene: TRBJ1-3; CDR3 DNA: TGCGCCAGCAGCTTGGCCGGACAGAGCTCTGGAAACACCATATATTTT; CDR3 protein: CASSLAGQSSGNTIYF
D gene: -; CDR3 length: 13; clone size: -; V gene: TRBV2; J gene: TRBJ1-4; CDR3 DNA: TGTGCCAGCAGGAGGACCCCGGGGGAAAAACTGTTTTTT; CDR3 protein: CASRRTPGEKLFF
D gene: TRBD1; CDR3 length: 19; clone size: -; V gene: TRBV9; J gene: TRBJ2-1; CDR3 DNA: TGTGCCAGCAGCGTAGCTCGGGACAGGGGTGGGAACTCCTACAATGAGCAGTTCTTC; CDR3 protein: CASSVARDRGGNSYNEQFF
D gene: TRBD1; CDR3 length: 13; clone size: -; V gene: TRBV29-1; J gene: TRBJ1-2; CDR3 DNA: TGCAGCGTTGAGGGGGACAGGGCTCTTGGCTACACCTTC; CDR3 protein: CSVEGDRALGYTF
D gene: TRBD1; CDR3 length: 12; clone size: -; V gene: TRBV6-5; J gene: TRBJ2-5; CDR3 DNA: TGTGCCGCAGGGGGTTTCGGGGAGACCCAGTACTTC; CDR3 protein: CAAGGFGETQYF
D gene: -; CDR3 length: 12; clone size: few; V gene: TRBV10-3; J gene: TRBJ1-3; CDR3 DNA: TGTGCCATCAGTGAAGCGGGGAACACCATATATTTT; CDR3 protein: CAISEAGNTIYF
D gene: -; CDR3 length: 15; clone size: -; V gene: TRBV15; J gene: TRBJ2-5; CDR3 DNA: TGTGCCACCAGCAGAGATATCGCTATCCAAGAGACCCAGTACTTC; CDR3 protein: CATSRDIAIQETQYF
D gene: -; CDR3 length: 17; clone size: -; V gene: TRBV7-9; J gene: TRBJ2-4; CDR3 DNA: TGTGCCAGCAGCCAAACTATGGACCTCAGGGTTAAAAACATTCAGTACTTC; CDR3 protein: CASSQTMDLRVKNIQYF
D gene: -; CDR3 length: 15; clone size: -; V gene: TRBV6-5; J gene: TRBJ2-7; CDR3 DNA: TGTGCCAGTAATAGGGGGGGCTTCGCCCCTAACGAGCAGTACTTC; CDR3 protein: CASNRGGFAPNEQYF
D gene: -; CDR3 length: 15; clone size: -; V gene: TRBV7-2; J gene: TRBJ1-1; CDR3 DNA: TGTGCCAGCAGCTTAGTTGCCAGGGTGAACACTGAAGCTTTCTTT; CDR3 protein: CASSLVARVNTEAFF
D gene: TRBD1; CDR3 length: 15; clone size: -; V gene: TRBV5-1; J gene: TRBJ1-4; CDR3 DNA: TGCGCCAGCAGCCCGACAGGGGTAGAAGGTGAAAAACTGTTTTTT; CDR3 protein: CASSPTGVEGEKLFF
D gene: TRBD1; CDR3 length: 16; clone size: -; V gene: TRBV19; J gene: TRBJ1-5; CDR3 DNA: TGTGCCAGTAGTAATGGGACAGGGGGTAGCAATCAGCCCCAGCATTTT; CDR3 protein: CASSNGTGGSNQPQHF
D gene: -; CDR3 length: 11; clone size: once; V gene: TRBV19; J gene: TRBJ1-2; CDR3 DNA: TGTGCCAGTAGGTCAGGGTATGGCTACACCTTC; CDR3 protein: CASRSGYGYTF
D gene: -; CDR3 length: 15; clone size: -; V gene: TRBV18; J gene: TRBJ1-5; CDR3 DNA: TGTGCCAGCTCACCGATCCAGGGGTCCGATCAGCCCCAGCATTTT; CDR3 protein: CASSPIQGSDQPQHF